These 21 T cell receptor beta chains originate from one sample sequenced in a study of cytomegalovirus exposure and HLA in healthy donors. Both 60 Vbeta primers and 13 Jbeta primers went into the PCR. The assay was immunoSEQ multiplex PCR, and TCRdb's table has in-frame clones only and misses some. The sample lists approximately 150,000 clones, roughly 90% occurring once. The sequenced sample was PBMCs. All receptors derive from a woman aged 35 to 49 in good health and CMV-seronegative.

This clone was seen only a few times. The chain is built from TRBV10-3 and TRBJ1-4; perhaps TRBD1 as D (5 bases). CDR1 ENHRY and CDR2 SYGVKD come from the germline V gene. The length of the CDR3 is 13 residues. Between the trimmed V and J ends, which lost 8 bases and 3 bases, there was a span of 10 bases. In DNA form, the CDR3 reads TGTGCCATCGCTGCGACAGCTAATGAAAAACTGTTTTTT. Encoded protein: CAIAATANEKLFF.

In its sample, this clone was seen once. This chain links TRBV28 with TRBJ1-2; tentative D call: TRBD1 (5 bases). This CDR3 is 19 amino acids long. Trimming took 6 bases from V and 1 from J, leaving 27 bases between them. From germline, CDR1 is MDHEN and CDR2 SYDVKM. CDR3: CASSPRGGWYRGYNYGYTF. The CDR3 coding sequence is TGTGCCAGCAGCCCGCGGGGGGGGTGGTATCGGGGGTATAACTATGGCTACACCTTC.

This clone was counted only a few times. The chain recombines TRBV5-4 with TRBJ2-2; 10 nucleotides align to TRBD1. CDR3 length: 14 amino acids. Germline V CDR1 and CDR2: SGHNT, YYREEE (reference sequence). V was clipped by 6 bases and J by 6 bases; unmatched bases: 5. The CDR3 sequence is CASTGQGRSGELFF. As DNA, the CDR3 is TGTGCCAGCACGGGACAGGGGCGGTCCGGGGAGCTGTTTTTT.

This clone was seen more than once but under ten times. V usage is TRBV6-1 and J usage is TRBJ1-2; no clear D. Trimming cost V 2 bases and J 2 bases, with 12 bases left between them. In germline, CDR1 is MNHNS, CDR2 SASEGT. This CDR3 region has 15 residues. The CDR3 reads CASSERGSGNYGYTF. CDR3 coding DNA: TGTGCCAGCAGTGAACGGGGTAGTGGGAACTATGGCTACACCTTC.

CDR3 sequence: CASSLGGTDNEQFF. Written as DNA, the CDR3 is TGCGCCAGCAGCTTGGGCGGGACAGACAATGAGCAGTTCTTC. V gene TRBV5-1 combines with J gene TRBJ2-1; a possible D gene is TRBD1 (7 bases). Germline values: CDR1 SGHRS, CDR2 YFSETQ. The CDR3 has 14 amino acids. The V and J ends lost 0 bases and 5 bases respectively, with 9 bases between them.

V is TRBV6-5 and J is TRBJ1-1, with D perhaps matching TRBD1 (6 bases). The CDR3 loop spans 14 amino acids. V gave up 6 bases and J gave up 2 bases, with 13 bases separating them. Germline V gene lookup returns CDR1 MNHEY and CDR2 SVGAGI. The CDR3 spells CASRDTGTNTEAFF. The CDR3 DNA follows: TGTGCCAGCAGGGATACAGGGACAAACACTGAAGCTTTCTTT.

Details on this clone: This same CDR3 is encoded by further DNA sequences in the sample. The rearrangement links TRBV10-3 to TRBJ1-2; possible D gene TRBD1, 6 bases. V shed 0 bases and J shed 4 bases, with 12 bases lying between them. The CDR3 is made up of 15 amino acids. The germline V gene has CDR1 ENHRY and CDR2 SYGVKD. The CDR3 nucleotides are TGTGCCATCAGTGAGTCGGGGGGGGCTGCCTATGGCTACACCTTC. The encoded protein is CAISESGGAAYGYTF.

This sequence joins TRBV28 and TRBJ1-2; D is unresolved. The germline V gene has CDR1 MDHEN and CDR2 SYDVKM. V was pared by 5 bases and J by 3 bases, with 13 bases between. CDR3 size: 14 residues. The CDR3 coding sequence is TGTGCCAGCAGTCCCCGGGAGGCCCACTATGGCTACACCTTC. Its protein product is CASSPREAHYGYTF.

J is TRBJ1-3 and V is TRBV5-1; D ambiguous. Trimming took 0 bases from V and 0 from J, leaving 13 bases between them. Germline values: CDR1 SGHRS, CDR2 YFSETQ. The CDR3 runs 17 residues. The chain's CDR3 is CASSLAGFRGSGNTIYF. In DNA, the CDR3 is TGCGCCAGCAGCTTGGCGGGTTTTCGGGGCTCTGGAAACACCATATATTTT.

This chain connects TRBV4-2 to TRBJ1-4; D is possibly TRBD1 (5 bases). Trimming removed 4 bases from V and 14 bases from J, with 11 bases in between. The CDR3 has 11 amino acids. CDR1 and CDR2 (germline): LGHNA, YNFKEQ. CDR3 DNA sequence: TGTGCCAGCAGCCCTGACAGTCGGCTGTTTTTT. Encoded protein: CASSPDSRLFF.

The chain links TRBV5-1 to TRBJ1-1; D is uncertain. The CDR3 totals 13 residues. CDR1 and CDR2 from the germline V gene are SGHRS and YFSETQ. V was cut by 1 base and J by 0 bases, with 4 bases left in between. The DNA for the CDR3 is TGCGCCAGCAGCTTGACACTGAACACTGAAGCTTTCTTT. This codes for CASSLTLNTEAFF.

The CDR3 coding sequence is TGTGCCAGTAGTATGGGGGGATTGAGGACCGGGGAGCTGTTTTTT. It encodes CASSMGGLRTGELFF. The chain links TRBV19 to TRBJ2-2, with a weak D call TRBD2 (6 bases). V lost 3 bases, J lost 5 bases, and 13 bases lay in between. CDR1 and CDR2 (germline): LNHDA, SQIVND (reference sequence). The CDR3 has 15 amino acids.

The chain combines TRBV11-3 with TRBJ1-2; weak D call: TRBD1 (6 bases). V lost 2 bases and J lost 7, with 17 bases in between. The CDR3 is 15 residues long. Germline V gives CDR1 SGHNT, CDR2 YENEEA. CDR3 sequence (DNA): TGTGCCAGCAGCTTACCCCAGGGGATCCACAGTGGCTACACCTTC. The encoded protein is CASSLPQGIHSGYTF.

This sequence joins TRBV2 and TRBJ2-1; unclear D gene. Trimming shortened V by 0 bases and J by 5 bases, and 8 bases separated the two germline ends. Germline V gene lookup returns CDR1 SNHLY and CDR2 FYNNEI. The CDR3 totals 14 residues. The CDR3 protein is CASSEALRDNEQFF. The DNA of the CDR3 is TGTGCCAGCAGTGAAGCGCTTCGGGACAATGAGCAGTTCTTC.

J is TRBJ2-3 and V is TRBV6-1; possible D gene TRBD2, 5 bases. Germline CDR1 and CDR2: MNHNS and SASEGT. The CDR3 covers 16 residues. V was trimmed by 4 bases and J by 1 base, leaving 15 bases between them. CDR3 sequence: CASSVFERTGTDTQYF. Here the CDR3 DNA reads TGTGCCAGCAGTGTTTTTGAGCGGACTGGCACAGATACGCAGTATTTT.

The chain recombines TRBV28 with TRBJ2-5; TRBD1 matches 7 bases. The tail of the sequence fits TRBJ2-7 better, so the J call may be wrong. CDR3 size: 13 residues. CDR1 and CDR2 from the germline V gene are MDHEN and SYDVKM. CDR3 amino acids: CASSLGQLYEQYF. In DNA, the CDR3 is TGTGCCAGCAGTTTGGGACAGCTCTACGAGCAGTACTTC.

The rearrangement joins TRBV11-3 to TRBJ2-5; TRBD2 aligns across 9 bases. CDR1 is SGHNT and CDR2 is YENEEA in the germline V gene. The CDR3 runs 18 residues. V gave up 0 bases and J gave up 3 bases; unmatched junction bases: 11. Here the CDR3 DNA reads TGTGCCAGCAGCTTAGATTCTTCATTAGCGGGAGTGAAAGAGACCCAGTACTTC. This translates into CASSLDSSLAGVKETQYF.

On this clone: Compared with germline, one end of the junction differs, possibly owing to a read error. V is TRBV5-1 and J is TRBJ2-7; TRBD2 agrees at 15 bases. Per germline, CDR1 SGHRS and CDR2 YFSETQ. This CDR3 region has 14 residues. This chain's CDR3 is CASSPGLAGGEQYF. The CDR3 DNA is TGTGCCAGCAGTCCGGGACTAGCGGGAGGCGAGCAGTACTTC. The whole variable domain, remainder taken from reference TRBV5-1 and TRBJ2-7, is KAGVTQTPRYLIKTRGQQVTLSCSPISGHRSVSWYQQTPGQGLQFLFEYFSETQRNKGNFPGRFSGRQFSNSRSEMNVSTLELGDSALYLCASSPGLAGGEQYFGPGTRLTVT.

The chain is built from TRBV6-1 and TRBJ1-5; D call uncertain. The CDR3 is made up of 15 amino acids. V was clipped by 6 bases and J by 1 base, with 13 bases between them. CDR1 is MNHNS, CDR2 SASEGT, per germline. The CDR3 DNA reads TGTGCCAGCAGCCCCCCCACGACAAGCAATCAGCCCCAGCATTTT. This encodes CASSPPTTSNQPQHF.

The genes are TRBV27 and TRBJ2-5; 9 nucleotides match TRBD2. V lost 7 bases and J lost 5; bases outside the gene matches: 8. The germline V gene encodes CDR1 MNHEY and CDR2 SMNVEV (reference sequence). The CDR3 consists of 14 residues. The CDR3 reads CASTAGGPGETQYF. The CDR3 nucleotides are TGTGCCAGCACGGCGGGAGGGCCGGGGGAGACCCAGTACTTC.

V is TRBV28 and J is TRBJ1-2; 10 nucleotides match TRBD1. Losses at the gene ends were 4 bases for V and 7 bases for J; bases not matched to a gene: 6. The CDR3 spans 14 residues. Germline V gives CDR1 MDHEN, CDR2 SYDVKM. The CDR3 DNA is TGTGCCAGCAGTTCCTGGGGACAGGGGAGTGGCTACACCTTC. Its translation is CASSSWGQGSGYTF.